Below, 12 T cell receptor beta chains from the same sample are listed, as sequenced in a study of OX40 agonist ivuxolimab in advanced cancers. The data were produced by immunoSEQ multiplex PCR, yet TCRdb's version contains in-frame clones alone and is incomplete. The sample records 15,000 to 20,000 clones, around 70% being singletons. Sample: CD4+ or CD8+ T cells sorted from blood, taken in a trial of the OX40 agonist ivuxolimab. The receptors were gathered from an adult with an advanced solid tumor such as melanoma, head and neck, liver or kidney cancer.

In nucleotides, the CDR3 is TGTGCCAGCAGCTTGGTTTGGGACAGCGGGTCGAACACTGAAGCTTTCTTT. As protein: CASSLVWDSGSNTEAFF. J is TRBJ1-1 and V is TRBV5-6, with TRBD1 identical over 7 bases. The CDR3 sequence is 17 residues long. Trimming at V came to 0 bases and at J to 1 base, leaving 9 bases not matched to a gene. Looked up from germline, CDR1 is SGHDT and CDR2 is YYEEEE.

This clone has more than one count but fewer than ten. V and J are TRBV6-1 and TRBJ2-5; D uncertain. The length of the CDR3 is 12 residues. From germline, CDR1 is MNHNS and CDR2 SASEGT. V shed 1 base and J shed 6 bases, with 6 bases lying between them. In DNA form, the CDR3 reads TGTGCCAGCAGTGAAGGGCGCAAGACCCAGTACTTC. Amino acid sequence: CASSEGRKTQYF.

The chain uses TRBV28 and TRBJ2-3, with 9 nucleotides matching TRBD2. There are 18 residues in the CDR3. The germline gives CDR1 MDHEN, CDR2 SYDVKM. The V gene end was trimmed by 6 bases and the J gene end by 0 bases; junction bases not matched to a gene: 13. The CDR3: CASSLIAGEGTSTDTQYF. DNA for the CDR3: TGTGCCAGCAGCTTAATAGCGGGGGAAGGGACTAGCACAGATACGCAGTATTTT. Variable domain in full (rest from reference TRBV28 and TRBJ2-3): DVKVTQSSRYLVKRTGEKVFLECVQDMDHENMFWYRQDPGLGLRLIYFSYDVKMKEKGDIPEGYSVSREKKERFSLILESASTNQTSMYLCASSLIAGEGTSTDTQYFGPGTRLTVL.

This clone was detected a few times. The chain recombines TRBV7-6 with TRBJ2-1; TRBD2 aligns across 7 bases. The CDR3 has 17 residues. Germline V gene lookup returns CDR1 SGHVS and CDR2 FNYEAQ. Unmatched junction bases numbered 12, after V lost 3 bases and J lost 4 bases. Here the CDR3 reads CASSFDPGGGSYNEQFF. CDR3 sequence (DNA): TGTGCCAGCAGCTTTGATCCGGGAGGAGGGTCTTACAATGAGCAGTTCTTC.

The rearrangement joins TRBV27 to TRBJ2-1; 7 nucleotides match TRBD2. Germline V gene lookup returns CDR1 MNHEY and CDR2 SMNVEV (reference sequence). With 5 bases clipped from V and 5 bases from J, the junction kept 9 bases outside the gene matches. The CDR3 is 15 amino acids. The CDR3 loop reads CASSSLADANNEQFF. The CDR3 DNA reads TGTGCCAGCAGTAGTCTAGCGGATGCAAACAATGAGCAGTTCTTC.

The gene calls are TRBV10-3 and TRBJ2-1; unclear D gene. Germline V gene sequence: CDR1 ENHRY, CDR2 SYGVKD. This CDR3 has 13 residues. For the CDR3, the DNA is TGTGCGGCATCCGATACTGAATACAATGAGCAGTTCTTC. Amino acid sequence: CAASDTEYNEQFF.

This rearrangement joins TRBV11-3 to TRBJ2-3, with D perhaps TRBD2 (7 bases). In germline, CDR1 is SGHNT, CDR2 YENEEA. V lost 5 bases and J 2 bases, leaving 14 bases between the germline ends. The CDR3 runs 15 residues. The CDR3 sequence is CASSVGGTTTDTQYF. DNA for the CDR3: TGTGCCAGCAGCGTAGGGGGGACTACCACAGATACGCAGTATTTT.

This chain joins TRBV7-8 and TRBJ2-6; tentative D call: TRBD2 (5 bases). Per germline, CDR1 SGHVS and CDR2 FQNEAQ. V was shortened by 5 bases and J by 0 bases, with 14 bases between the two germline ends. There are 17 residues in the CDR3. The CDR3 DNA sequence: TGTGCCAGCAGCACAAAGGACTTCTCCTCTGGGGCCAACGTCCTGACTTTC. Protein product: CASSTKDFSSGANVLTF.

The gene calls are TRBV19 and TRBJ2-1, with TRBD1 matching 9 bases. Germline CDR1 reads LNHDA; CDR2 reads SQIVND (reference sequence). Germline trimming cut 5 bases from V and 1 base from J; bases unmatched to any gene: 18. This CDR3 has 20 amino acids. The CDR3 coding sequence is TGTGCCAGTAGTGACCGGGACAGGGAGCAAACATACCTATCCTACAATGAGCAGTTCTTC. Protein sequence: CASSDRDREQTYLSYNEQFF. The full variable domain, rest sourced from reference TRBV19 and TRBJ2-1, is DGGITQSPKYLFRKEGQNVTLSCEQNLNHDAMYWYRQDPGQGLRLIYYSQIVNDFQKGDIAEGYSVSREKKESFPLTVTSAQKNPTAFYLCASSDRDREQTYLSYNEQFFGPGTRLTVL.

The chain couples TRBV13 to TRBJ2-7; 11 nucleotides line up with TRBD1. Germline CDR1 and CDR2: PRHDT and FYEKMQ (reference sequence). V was clipped by 5 bases and J by 7 bases; unmatched bases: 7. The CDR3 is 14 amino acids. The CDR3 DNA is TGTGCCAGCAGCCCAGGACAGGGGGCTTATGAGCAGTACTTC. Translated: CASSPGQGAYEQYF. The full variable domain, its missing parts supplied by reference TRBV13 and TRBJ2-7, is AAGVIQSPRHLIKEKRETATLKCYPIPRHDTVYWYQQGPGQDPQFLISFYEKMQSDKGSIPDRFSAQQFSDYHSELNMSSLELGDSALYFCASSPGQGAYEQYFGPGTRLTVT.

Within the sample, this clone is medium-sized. The V gene is TRBV29-1, the J gene TRBJ2-1; perhaps TRBD1 as D (6 bases). This CDR3 has 12 residues. Per the germline V gene, CDR1 is SQVTM and CDR2 is ANQGSEA. Trimming took off 7 bases at V and 7 bases at J, with 14 bases between the two ends. In nucleotides, the CDR3 is TGCAGCGCCACACCCCAGGGGAATGAGCAGTTCTTC. Its translation is CSATPQGNEQFF.

This clone is labeled as medium-sized. CDR3 sequence (DNA): TGTGCCAGCGGGCAGGGGGCTGATCAGCCCCAGCATTTT. Amino acids: CASGQGADQPQHF. This chain links TRBV7-9 with TRBJ1-5; 8 bases match TRBD1. The V gene's germline CDR1 is SEHNR and CDR2 FQNEAQ (reference sequence). J was trimmed by 5 bases and V by 8 bases; bases with no gene match: 5. CDR3 length: 13 residues.